These T cell receptor beta chains were read from a single sample in a study of control samples from healthy donors and cancer patients. Profiled with immunoSEQ multiplex PCR; TCRdb holds only in-frame clones, not every one. The data show about 28,000 clones, with approximately 90% seen just once and 1.6% held by the top ten. The sequenced sample was PBMCs. Receptors were obtained from a woman between 40 and 55 years old with lung cancer. Both conserved end residues are trimmed from each CDR3.

TRBJ1-1 | 12 | TRBV9 | ASSVAGVGTEAF
TRBJ2-3 | 13 | TRBV24-1 | ATSDLSAPTDTQY
TRBJ1-1 | 11 | TRBV19 | ASSNGPNTEAF
TRBJ1-4 | 13 | TRBV7-2 | ASTETGGTNEKLF
TRBJ1-2 | 12 | TRBV14 | ASSLPGVNYGYT
TRBJ2-3 | 11 | TRBV27 | ASSSSSTDTQY
TRBJ1-2 | 10 | TRBV5-1 | ASSLDRGRYT
TRBJ2-7 | 11 | TRBV27 | ASSYRFSYEQY
TRBJ2-2 | 15 | TRBV5-1 | ASSLTITGGRTGELF
TRBJ1-2 | 13 | TRBV4-3 | ASSHDLGAAPGYT
TRBJ2-7 | 13 | TRBV19 | ARPPSAGGLNEQY
TRBJ1-1 | 11 | TRBV29-1 | SVRDSMNTEAF
TRBJ1-1 | 12 | TRBV19 | ASSIPGLLTEAF
TRBJ1-2 | 11 | TRBV6-5 | ASSYGLGYGYT
TRBJ1-2 | 13 | TRBV9 | ASSLTGGAGYGYT
TRBJ2-1 | 15 | TRBV4-3 | ASSQRARGYVSDEQF
TRBJ2-7 | 13 | TRBV18 | ASSRIAGGLDEQY
TRBJ2-2 | 15 | TRBV19 | ASSRTQGYIRTGELF
TRBJ1-1 | 11 | TRBV28 | ASGRSRPTEAF
TRBJ2-1 | 12 | TRBV19 | ASLSGGQYNEQF
TRBJ1-2 | 11 | TRBV6-1 | ASSDRGVYGYT
TRBJ2-2 | 11 | TRBV7-3 | ASSLLAAGELF
TRBJ2-3 | 13 | TRBV6-6 | ASSPPSEGPDTQY
TRBJ2-5 | 13 | TRBV19 | ASSIQASGEETQY
TRBJ1-2 | 13 | TRBV6-2/TRBV6-3 | ASSDGAAGRYGYT
TRBJ1-2 | 12 | TRBV5-7 | ASTWDRGLCGYT
TRBJ2-3 | 11 | TRBV5-1 | ASSLASPDTQY
TRBJ1-3 | 13 | TRBV5-4 | ASSQGQSSGNTIY
TRBJ1-1 | 9 | TRBV18 | ASSGNTEAF
TRBJ2-5 | 12 | TRBV2 | ASSSGGDGETQY
TRBJ1-5 | 12 | TRBV4-1 | ASSPREGHQPQH
TRBJ1-4 | 12 | TRBV7-9 | ASSLALGGEKLF
TRBJ2-2 | 13 | TRBV4-3 | ASSQDHKGTGELF